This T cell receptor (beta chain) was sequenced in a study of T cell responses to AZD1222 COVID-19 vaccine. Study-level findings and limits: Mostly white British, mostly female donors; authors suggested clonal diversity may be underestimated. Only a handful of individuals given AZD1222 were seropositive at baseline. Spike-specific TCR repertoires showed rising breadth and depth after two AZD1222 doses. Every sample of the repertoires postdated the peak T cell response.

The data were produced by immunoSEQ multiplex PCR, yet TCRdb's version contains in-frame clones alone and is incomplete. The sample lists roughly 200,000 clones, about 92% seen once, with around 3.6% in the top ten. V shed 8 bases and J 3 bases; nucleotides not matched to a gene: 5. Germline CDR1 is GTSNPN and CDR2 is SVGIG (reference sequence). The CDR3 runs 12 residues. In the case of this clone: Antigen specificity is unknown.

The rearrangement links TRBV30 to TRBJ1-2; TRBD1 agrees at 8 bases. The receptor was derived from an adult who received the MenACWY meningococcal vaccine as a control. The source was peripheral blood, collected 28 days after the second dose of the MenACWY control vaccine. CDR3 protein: CARLTGDYGYTF. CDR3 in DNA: TGTGCCCGGCTGACAGGGGACTATGGCTACACCTTC.